This TCR beta chain is from a study of identical twins. Study findings and constraints: The authors drew conclusions from cross-sectional statistical analysis rather than following the same donors. Cord blood beta clonotypes present at high abundance carried fewer insertions; no such pattern appeared in memory repertoires.

This clonotype showed up just a few times. The antigen is unknown. Germline V gene sequence: CDR1 SEHNR, CDR2 FQNEAQ (reference sequence). This CDR3 is built from 14 residues. V was trimmed by 5 bases and J by 1 base, leaving 9 bases between them. A universal primer site arose from template switching, and cDNA bore unique molecular identifiers. TCRdb redid the calling of the 5' RACE reads with MiXCR, one entry per CDR3 protein. The sample lists fewer than 800,000 distinct CDR3 sequences, about 7.1% occurring once. The same data also went into a second study, on yellow fever vaccine responses in identical twins. That study reports: Convergence reportedly seemed to mark part of the twins' vaccine T cell response, with personalization marking the rest.

This chain connects TRBV7-9 to TRBJ1-5, with a weak D call TRBD1 (6 bases). The TCR comes from a woman younger than 35 in good health. Sequenced material: PBMCs. CDR3 region: CASSGGQSNQPQHF. The CDR3 region has the DNA TGTGCCAGCAGCGGAGGACAGAGCAATCAGCCCCAGCATTTT. Full variable domain (rest looked up from reference TRBV7-9 and TRBJ1-5): DTGVSQNPRHKITKRGQNVTFRCDPISEHNRLYWYRQTLGQGPEFLTYFQNEAQLEKSRLLSDRFSAERPKGSFSTLEIQRTEQGDSAMYLCASSGGQSNQPQHFGDGTRLSIL.